A selection of T cell receptor beta chains follows, all from one sample in a study of T-cell reconstitution after alpha-beta-depleted transplantation in children. MiXCR was run by TCRdb on the PCR reads, yielding one entry per CDR3 protein. The data show a few hundred thousand distinct CDR3 sequences, 9% to 12% seen once. Specimen: PBMCs from the stem cell graft donor, collected from the stem cell graft. The receptors stem from a human donor who donated a stem cell graft to a child with acute lymphoblastic leukemia. CDR3s include the opening cysteine and the closing phenylalanine or tryptophan. A D gene is named only where the DNA matches it firmly. Only some rows state a clone size, as once, few, many or a class for expanded clones.

V gene: TRBV11-3; clone size: .; D gene: .; J gene: TRBJ2-3; CDR3 length: 15; CDR3 protein: CASSLEGVPPDTQYF; CDR3 DNA: TGTGCCAGCAGCTTGGAGGGTGTCCCTCCTGATACGCAGTATTTT
V gene: TRBV4-1; clone size: few; D gene: .; J gene: TRBJ2-7; CDR3 length: 14; CDR3 protein: CASSQVRGSDEQYF; CDR3 DNA: TGCGCCAGCAGCCAAGTTCGGGGGTCGGACGAGCAGTACTTC
V gene: TRBV27; clone size: few; D gene: TRBD1; J gene: TRBJ2-7; CDR3 length: 14; CDR3 protein: CASSLNSGGYEQYF; CDR3 DNA: TGTGCCAGCAGTTTAAATTCAGGGGGCTACGAGCAGTACTTC
V gene: TRBV20-1; clone size: .; D gene: .; J gene: TRBJ1-2; CDR3 length: 15; CDR3 protein: CSARDPGRGIDGYTF; CDR3 DNA: TGCAGTGCTAGAGATCCGGGCAGGGGAATCGATGGCTACACCTTC
V gene: TRBV7-9; clone size: many; D gene: .; J gene: TRBJ2-7; CDR3 length: 16; CDR3 protein: CASSTVVGPSSYEQYF; CDR3 DNA: TGTGCCAGCAGTACGGTTGTGGGACCGAGCTCCTACGAGCAGTACTTC
V gene: TRBV9; clone size: .; D gene: TRBD2; J gene: TRBJ2-1; CDR3 length: 15; CDR3 protein: CASSVDPSGSNEQFF; CDR3 DNA: TGTGCCAGCAGCGTAGACCCTAGCGGGAGCAATGAGCAGTTCTTC
V gene: TRBV9; clone size: few; D gene: .; J gene: TRBJ1-4; CDR3 length: 17; CDR3 protein: CASSASGTGLRGEKLFF; CDR3 DNA: TGTGCCAGCAGCGCCAGTGGAACCGGTCTCCGGGGTGAAAAACTGTTTTTT
V gene: TRBV7-2; clone size: few; D gene: .; J gene: TRBJ1-3; CDR3 length: 15; CDR3 protein: CASSSRDNSGNTIYF; CDR3 DNA: TGTGCCAGCAGCTCCCGGGACAACTCTGGAAACACCATATATTTT
V gene: TRBV6-2/TRBV6-3; clone size: .; D gene: .; J gene: TRBJ2-2; CDR3 length: 14; CDR3 protein: CRVARRGRPGELFF; CDR3 DNA: TGCCGAGTAGCCCGCCGGGGGCGCCCGGGGGAGCTGTTTTTT
V gene: TRBV12-3/TRBV12-4; clone size: few; D gene: .; J gene: TRBJ2-1; CDR3 length: 14; CDR3 protein: CASSSNLRTLPQFF; CDR3 DNA: TGTGCCAGCAGTTCCAATCTACGGACTTTACCCCAGTTCTTC
V gene: TRBV7-9; clone size: few; D gene: .; J gene: TRBJ2-1; CDR3 length: 16; CDR3 protein: CASSPPGGGTNNEQFF; CDR3 DNA: TGTGCCAGCAGCCCCCCCGGCGGCGGGACCAACAATGAGCAGTTCTTC
V gene: TRBV7-9; clone size: .; D gene: TRBD1; J gene: TRBJ2-3; CDR3 length: 15; CDR3 protein: CASSFRGPVTDTQYF; CDR3 DNA: TGTGCCAGCAGCTTCAGGGGGCCGGTCACAGATACGCAGTATTTT
V gene: TRBV4-1; clone size: .; D gene: .; J gene: TRBJ1-1; CDR3 length: 16; CDR3 protein: CASSQEGGRRPTEAFF; CDR3 DNA: TGCGCCAGCAGCCAAGAGGGTGGCAGGAGGCCCACTGAAGCTTTCTTT
V gene: TRBV3-1; clone size: .; D gene: TRBD2; J gene: TRBJ2-5; CDR3 length: 15; CDR3 protein: CATSHHSGSGETQYF; CDR3 DNA: TGTGCCACCTCCCATCATAGCGGGAGCGGGGAGACCCAGTACTTC
V gene: TRBV28; clone size: few; D gene: .; J gene: TRBJ2-7; CDR3 length: 13; CDR3 protein: CASSLEDPYEQYF; CDR3 DNA: TGTGCCAGCAGTTTAGAGGACCCCTACGAGCAGTACTTC
V gene: TRBV5-1; clone size: .; D gene: TRBD1; J gene: TRBJ2-7; CDR3 length: 14; CDR3 protein: CASSPDRDSYAQYF; CDR3 DNA: TGCGCCAGCAGCCCGGACAGGGACTCCTACGCGCAGTACTTC
V gene: TRBV14; clone size: .; D gene: .; J gene: TRBJ2-1; CDR3 length: 15; CDR3 protein: CASSLDLTSYNEQFF; CDR3 DNA: TGTGCCAGCAGCCTTGACTTGACTAGCTACAATGAGCAGTTCTTC
V gene: TRBV9; clone size: .; D gene: TRBD1; J gene: TRBJ2-1; CDR3 length: 16; CDR3 protein: CASSVSLTGLDNEQFF; CDR3 DNA: TGTGCCAGCAGCGTCTCTTTGACAGGGCTCGACAATGAGCAGTTCTTC
V gene: TRBV12-3/TRBV12-4; clone size: few; D gene: TRBD2; J gene: TRBJ2-5; CDR3 length: 13; CDR3 protein: CASRLATQETQYF; CDR3 DNA: TGTGCCAGCAGACTAGCGACCCAAGAGACCCAGTACTTC
V gene: TRBV4-3; clone size: .; D gene: TRBD1; J gene: TRBJ1-6; CDR3 length: 17; CDR3 protein: CASSQEWDSRNNSPLHF; CDR3 DNA: TGCGCCAGCAGCCAGGAATGGGACAGCCGGAACAATTCACCCCTCCACTTT
V gene: TRBV12-3/TRBV12-4; clone size: .; D gene: .; J gene: TRBJ2-3; CDR3 length: 13; CDR3 protein: CASSLALVGTQYF; CDR3 DNA: TGTGCCAGCAGTTTAGCGCTGGTAGGTACGCAGTATTTT
V gene: TRBV25-1; clone size: .; D gene: .; J gene: TRBJ2-1; CDR3 length: 14; CDR3 protein: CASSVGGPGSEQFF; CDR3 DNA: TGTGCCAGCAGTGTCGGGGGGCCGGGAAGTGAGCAGTTCTTC
V gene: TRBV12-3/TRBV12-4; clone size: few; D gene: .; J gene: TRBJ2-5; CDR3 length: 15; CDR3 protein: CASSLQGTRQETQYF; CDR3 DNA: TGTGCCAGCAGTTTGCAGGGCACAAGACAAGAGACCCAGTACTTC
V gene: TRBV3-1; clone size: few; D gene: TRBD2; J gene: TRBJ2-7; CDR3 length: 14; CDR3 protein: CASSLSGGGSEQYF; CDR3 DNA: TGTGCCAGCAGCCTCTCGGGGGGTGGGTCCGAGCAGTACTTC
V gene: TRBV7-2; clone size: few; D gene: .; J gene: TRBJ1-4; CDR3 length: 14; CDR3 protein: CASSQGTYYEKLFF; CDR3 DNA: TGTGCCAGCAGCCAAGGGACGTACTATGAAAAACTGTTTTTT
V gene: TRBV7-2; clone size: .; D gene: .; J gene: TRBJ2-7; CDR3 length: 17; CDR3 protein: CASSLAGYTSPSYEQYF; CDR3 DNA: TGTGCCAGCAGCTTAGCGGGGTACACTTCTCCTTCCTACGAGCAGTACTTC
V gene: TRBV12-3/TRBV12-4; clone size: few; D gene: TRBD1; J gene: TRBJ1-1; CDR3 length: 15; CDR3 protein: CASSRPGQGMLEAFF; CDR3 DNA: TGTGCCAGCAGTCGACCGGGACAGGGGATGCTGGAAGCTTTCTTT
V gene: TRBV4-2; clone size: .; D gene: .; J gene: TRBJ2-7; CDR3 length: 17; CDR3 protein: CASSQQQHSYGTYEQYF; CDR3 DNA: TGTGCCAGCAGCCAACAACAACACTCCTACGGGACCTACGAGCAGTACTTC
V gene: TRBV12-3/TRBV12-4; clone size: .; D gene: .; J gene: TRBJ2-5; CDR3 length: 16; CDR3 protein: CASSLWVGTAEETQYF; CDR3 DNA: TGTGCCAGCAGTCTGTGGGTCGGGACGGCGGAAGAGACCCAGTACTTC
V gene: TRBV12-3/TRBV12-4; clone size: .; D gene: TRBD1; J gene: TRBJ2-2; CDR3 length: 17; CDR3 protein: CASSLGRTGANTGELFF; CDR3 DNA: TGTGCCAGCAGTTTAGGGCGGACAGGGGCGAACACCGGGGAGCTGTTTTTT
V gene: TRBV12-3/TRBV12-4; clone size: many; D gene: .; J gene: TRBJ2-7; CDR3 length: 14; CDR3 protein: CASSLESLSNEQYF; CDR3 DNA: TGTGCCAGCAGTTTGGAATCCCTATCCAACGAGCAGTACTTC
V gene: TRBV7-3; clone size: many; D gene: .; J gene: TRBJ2-3; CDR3 length: 15; CDR3 protein: CASSPRNGGIDTQYF; CDR3 DNA: TGTGCCAGCAGCCCCCGAAATGGGGGAATAGATACGCAGTATTTT
V gene: TRBV4-3; clone size: few; D gene: TRBD2; J gene: TRBJ2-1; CDR3 length: 17; CDR3 protein: CASSQEGTSGVNNEQFF; CDR3 DNA: TGCGCCAGCAGCCAAGAAGGCACTAGCGGAGTAAACAATGAGCAGTTCTTC